Described below is a single T cell receptor (beta chain) sequence and its context. In the source study's methods: Amplification of reference gene primers provided the estimated nucleated cell counts. The method was immunoSEQ multiplex PCR; TCRdb's version includes in-frame clones alone and lacks a portion of them. The V and J calls and clone size come from that table; D and trimming were worked out from the DNA. The sample records 100,000 to 150,000 clones, roughly 79% being singletons. The source of the sample is a study of blood T cell repertoires in COVID-19. Study-level information: From the United States, Italy and Spain came samples of acute and convalescent COVID-19. PBMCs, B-cell-depleted T cells, or T cells were the source of the cDNA or gDNA that made up the material.

The ends were cut back, 3 bases at V and 5 bases at J, with 11 bases in the middle. This CDR3 is 14 amino acids long. The germline CDR1 and CDR2 sequences are SGHAT and FQDESV (reference sequence). The chain couples TRBV11-1 to TRBJ2-1, with D possibly matching TRBD2 (5 bases). This TCR was recovered from a man in his 70s with acute or convalescent COVID-19. Sample: peripheral blood. In nucleotides, the CDR3 is TGTGCCAGCAGCTTGAGGGCGAGCGACAATGAGCAGTTCTTC. Translated: CASSLRASDNEQFF.